This TCR beta chain was sequenced during a study of cytomegalovirus exposure and HLA in healthy donors. Study observations and caveats: The study flagged 150 to 200 TCR beta chains as cytomegalovirus-associated. Follow-up analysis seemed to connect common viral pathogens with several of the most significant clusters identified. HLA allele associations emerged for roughly 17,000 TCR beta sequences in a later analysis, at 0.05 false discovery rate.

Of note for this clone: Its matching antigen is unknown.

V was clipped by 5 bases and J by 5 bases, with 10 bases between them. CDR3 size: 13 residues. Germline CDR1 and CDR2: SNHLY and FYNNEI. PCR used 60 Vbeta primers and 13 Jbeta primers. TCRdb's table, derived via immunoSEQ multiplex PCR, lists solely in-frame clones and lacks some. The record lists approximately 79,000 clones, of which the ten most abundant hold 4.5% to 5%. This sequence originates from a man in his forties in good health and CMV-seronegative. The gene calls are TRBV2 and TRBJ1-5; D is unresolved. Material for sequencing was PBMCs. The CDR3, as DNA: TGTGCCAGCAGTACAGTGTGGGATCAGCCCCAGCATTTT. Translation: CASSTVWDQPQHF.